Below are 21 T cell receptor beta chains sequenced from a single sample in a study of shared clonotypes between healthy human individuals. Naive CD8 cells were CD45RO-negative, positively selected for CCR7, excluding terminally differentiated effector memory CD45RA+ cells. The repertoire was sequenced with immunoSEQ multiplex PCR; TCRdb's copy has only in-frame clones and lacks some. The table includes about 1,800,000 clones, about 95% detected once. Sequencing was performed on naive CD8+ T cells sorted from blood. These receptors were taken from a man between 18 and 29 years old in good health.

V is TRBV13 and J is TRBJ2-1; D is ambiguous. Per the germline V gene, CDR1 is PRHDT and CDR2 is FYEKMQ (reference sequence). V was cut by 5 bases and J by 9 bases, with 14 bases left in between. The CDR3 has 13 amino acids. The CDR3, as DNA: TGTGCCAGCAGCCCAGAAGGCCTCACTGAGCAGTTCTTC. It specifies CASSPEGLTEQFF.

V usage is TRBV28 and J usage is TRBJ2-4, with 10 positions matching TRBD2. With 3 bases clipped from V and 3 bases from J, the junction kept 8 bases outside the gene matches. The CDR3 has 17 residues. Germline lookup yields CDR1 MDHEN and CDR2 SYDVKM. CDR3 bases: TGTGCCAGCAGTTTTACCCTAGCGGGGGCCTTCAAAAACATTCAGTACTTC. Protein: CASSFTLAGAFKNIQYF.

As to this clone: The sample carries other DNA sequences with the same CDR3. V usage is TRBV28 and J usage is TRBJ1-1; D ambiguous. Germline assignment: CDR1 MDHEN and CDR2 SYDVKM. The CDR3 runs 12 residues. Trimming stripped 8 bases from V and 0 bases from J, with 7 bases between. This chain's CDR3 is CASRELNTEAFF. The CDR3 DNA is TGTGCCAGCCGTGAGTTGAACACTGAAGCTTTCTTT. The full variable domain, in which reference TRBV28 and TRBJ1-1 provide the parts outside the CDR3, is DVKVTQSSRYLVKRTGEKVFLECVQDMDHENMFWYRQDPGLGLRLIYFSYDVKMKEKGDIPEGYSVSREKKERFSLILESASTNQTSMYLCASRELNTEAFFGQGTRLTVV.

Remarks on this clone: At the DNA level, this CDR3 is encoded by other sequences in the same sample as well. This chain joins TRBV19 and TRBJ1-1; 7 bases are a match to TRBD1. The CDR3 has 13 residues. CDR1 is LNHDA, CDR2 SQIVND, per germline (reference sequence). Unmatched junction bases numbered 4, after V lost 9 bases and J lost 0 bases. CDR3 DNA sequence: TGTGCCAGCCGGGACAGTTTGAACACTGAAGCTTTCTTT. This translates into CASRDSLNTEAFF.

The V and J genes are TRBV7-9 and TRBJ2-2; 9 bases agree with TRBD1. The germline V gene encodes CDR1 SEHNR and CDR2 FQNEAQ (reference sequence). The CDR3 covers 15 residues. Trimming cost V 3 bases and J 6 bases; bases outside gene matches: 5. As DNA, the CDR3 is TGTGCCAGCAGCTTGGGGACAGGGCCAGCCGGGGAGCTGTTTTTT. This encodes CASSLGTGPAGELFF.

This clone was detected once. V is TRBV7-2 and J is TRBJ1-5; the D is unclear. The CDR3 is 15 amino acids. CDR1 and CDR2 from the germline V gene are SGHTA and FQGNSA. Trimming left V 6 bases short and J 2 bases short, with 14 bases between. The CDR3 coding sequence is TGTGCCAGCAGACTAGAGGGATTAGGCAATCAGCCCCAGCATTTT. Protein product: CASRLEGLGNQPQHF. The full variable domain, with the rest looked up from reference TRBV7-2 and TRBJ1-5, is GAGVSQSPSNKVTEKGKDVELRCDPISGHTALYWYRQSLGQGLEFLIYFQGNSAPDKSGLPSDRFSAERTGGSVSTLTIQRTQQEDSAVYLCASRLEGLGNQPQHFGDGTRLSIL.

This chain uses TRBV28 with TRBJ1-4; TRBD1 is a possible D gene (5 bases). From germline, CDR1 is MDHEN and CDR2 SYDVKM. Trimming shortened V by 6 bases and J by 7 bases, and 18 bases separated the two germline ends. The CDR3 sequence is 15 residues long. The CDR3 is CASRPLKDTGEKLFF. The CDR3 nucleotides are TGTGCCAGCAGACCTTTAAAGGACACGGGTGAAAAACTGTTTTTT. The variable domain in full, completed from reference TRBV28 and TRBJ1-4, reads DVKVTQSSRYLVKRTGEKVFLECVQDMDHENMFWYRQDPGLGLRLIYFSYDVKMKEKGDIPEGYSVSREKKERFSLILESASTNQTSMYLCASRPLKDTGEKLFFGSGTQLSVL.

This chain uses TRBV7-9 with TRBJ1-2; 10 bases align to TRBD1. This CDR3 has 16 residues. Germline-derived CDR1 and CDR2 are SEHNR and FQNEAQ (reference sequence). V gave up 0 bases and J gave up 4 bases; unmatched junction bases: 5. CDR3 sequence reads: CASSLARQGAVYGYTF. The CDR3 DNA is TGTGCCAGCAGCTTAGCGCGACAGGGGGCTGTCTATGGCTACACCTTC. The full variable domain, completed using reference TRBV7-9 and TRBJ1-2, is DTGVSQNPRHKITKRGQNVTFRCDPISEHNRLYWYRQTLGQGPEFLTYFQNEAQLEKSRLLSDRFSAERPKGSFSTLEIQRTEQGDSAMYLCASSLARQGAVYGYTFGSGTRLTVV.

The J gene is TRBJ1-2, the V gene TRBV15, with D perhaps TRBD1 (6 bases). This CDR3 comprises 13 residues. V dropped 3 bases and J dropped 4 bases, with 9 bases sitting between them. Germline V gene data show CDR1 as LNHNV and CDR2 as YYDKDF (reference sequence). The CDR3 sequence is CATSSGQPYGYTF. DNA for the CDR3: TGTGCCACCAGCAGCGGACAGCCCTATGGCTACACCTTC.

The genes are TRBV29-1 and TRBJ2-1; D is unclear. This CDR3 spans 10 amino acids. V gave up 6 bases and J gave up 5 bases, with 5 bases separating them. In germline, CDR1 is SQVTM, CDR2 ANQGSEA. CDR3 in amino acids: CSVWDNEQFF. The DNA for the CDR3 is TGCAGCGTCTGGGACAATGAGCAGTTCTTC.

Of note for this clone: Other DNA variants within this sample encode the same CDR3. The chain uses TRBV28 and TRBJ1-5; no clear D. Trimming shortened V by 2 bases and J by 7 bases, and 3 bases separated the two germline ends. Germline V gene data show CDR1 as MDHEN and CDR2 as SYDVKM. This CDR3 is 11 amino acids long. This CDR3 reads CASSLGQPQHF. CDR3 coding DNA: TGTGCCAGCAGTTTAGGACAGCCCCAGCATTTT.

V usage is TRBV27 and J usage is TRBJ2-7, with D hard to call. There are 14 residues in the CDR3. CDR1 is MNHEY and CDR2 is SMNVEV in the germline V gene (reference sequence). V was clipped by 0 bases and J by 3 bases, with 9 bases between them. CDR3 amino acids: CASSLSPKGYEQYF. The CDR3 DNA follows: TGTGCCAGCAGTTTATCCCCGAAGGGCTACGAGCAGTACTTC.

The rearrangement uses TRBV6-1 and TRBJ2-1; TRBD2 is a possible D gene (6 bases). Germline assignment: CDR1 MNHNS and CDR2 SASEGT. The CDR3 spans 16 residues. The V end lost 1 base, the J end lost 0 bases, and 10 bases lay between the germline ends. This CDR3 reads CASSEGRGPSYNEQFF. The CDR3 DNA sequence: TGTGCCAGCAGTGAAGGGCGGGGACCCTCCTACAATGAGCAGTTCTTC.

The V and J genes are TRBV2 and TRBJ1-5; 7 nucleotides align to TRBD1. Germline lookup yields CDR1 SNHLY and CDR2 FYNNEI. V lost 6 bases to trimming and J lost 5 bases; unmatched junction nucleotides: 1. The CDR3 has 12 residues. The CDR3 DNA follows: TGTGCCAGCAGGGACAGGTATCAGCCCCAGCATTTT. It encodes CASRDRYQPQHF. Drawing the rest from reference TRBV2 and TRBJ1-5, the complete variable domain is EPEVTQTPSHQVTQMGQEVILRCVPISNHLYFYWYRQILGQKVEFLVSFYNNEISEKSEIFDDQFSVERPDGSNFTLKIRSTKLEDSAMYFCASRDRYQPQHFGDGTRLSIL.

The V gene is TRBV4-3, the J gene TRBJ1-1; unclear D gene. V was pared by 0 bases and J by 1 base, with 12 bases between. Germline CDR1 reads LGHNA; CDR2 reads YSLEER. The CDR3 consists of 16 residues. CDR3 sequence (DNA): TGCGCCAGCAGCCAAGATCTTAAACTACAGAACACTGAAGCTTTCTTT. Its protein is CASSQDLKLQNTEAFF.

This chain uses TRBV7-3 with TRBJ2-1, with unresolved D. The V end lost 2 bases, the J end lost 4 bases, and 12 bases lay between the germline ends. CDR3 size: 15 residues. Germline CDR1 is SGHTA and CDR2 is FQGTGA. CDR3 sequence: CASSLQHGAYNEQFF. CDR3 bases: TGTGCCAGCAGCTTACAACATGGTGCTTACAATGAGCAGTTCTTC. The whole variable domain, filled in from reference TRBV7-3 and TRBJ2-1, reads GAGVSQTPSNKVTEKGKYVELRCDPISGHTALYWYRQSLGQGPEFLIYFQGTGAADDSGLPNDRFFAVRPEGSVSTLKIQRTERGDSAVYLCASSLQHGAYNEQFFGPGTRLTVL.

The chain combines TRBV6-5 with TRBJ2-5; D call uncertain. The germline V gene encodes CDR1 MNHEY and CDR2 SVGAGI. The CDR3 has 11 residues. V shed 10 bases and J shed 2 bases, with 8 bases lying between them. CDR3 sequence reads: CATMGQETQYF. CDR3 DNA sequence: TGTGCCACCATGGGGCAAGAGACCCAGTACTTC.

The chain joins TRBV6-1 to TRBJ1-6; 8 bases fit TRBD1. Germline trimming cut 3 bases from V and 8 bases from J; bases unmatched to any gene: 6. This CDR3 contains 15 residues. Germline V gene data show CDR1 as MNHNS and CDR2 as SASEGT. CDR3 in DNA: TGTGCCAGCAGTGATGACAGGGGATATGATTCACCCCTCCACTTT. This encodes CASSDDRGYDSPLHF.

This chain uses TRBV4-3 with TRBJ2-1; no firm D call. From germline, CDR1 is LGHNA and CDR2 YSLEER. Trimming left V 0 bases short and J 7 bases short, with 13 bases between. There are 15 residues in the CDR3. CDR3 nucleotide sequence: TGCGCCAGCAGCCAAGAGTATCCGTTACCTAATGAGCAGTTCTTC. It specifies CASSQEYPLPNEQFF.

The V gene is TRBV29-1, the J gene TRBJ1-2; D not certain. The CDR3 spans 14 residues. Per germline, CDR1 SQVTM and CDR2 ANQGSEA. Trimming shortened V by 4 bases and J by 4 bases, and 16 bases separated the two germline ends. DNA for the CDR3: TGCAGCGTTGGGGGTCCTGGGGAAGTCTATGGCTACACCTTC. Translating gives CSVGGPGEVYGYTF.

This rearrangement joins TRBV7-2 to TRBJ1-4; D is undetermined. Per the germline V gene, CDR1 is SGHTA and CDR2 is FQGNSA. The CDR3 covers 13 residues. The V end was cut by 5 bases, the J end by 11 bases, with 15 bases between. CDR3 protein: CASSPLLEEKLFF. DNA for the CDR3: TGTGCCAGCAGCCCCCTCCTTGAGGAGAAACTGTTTTTT.